This T cell receptor beta chain was documented in a study of shared clonotypes between healthy human individuals. About the research overall: Donors had three CD4 naive, three CD4 memory, two CD8 naive and one CD8 memory plate apiece.

CDR1 is LNHNV, CDR2 YYDKDF, per germline (reference sequence). The CDR3 is made up of 17 amino acids. Trimming pared 0 bases from V and 8 bases from J, leaving 19 bases between. Recent vaccinations or acute infections were absent in the healthy HIV-negative adult donors. Template for every sorted-subset replicate PCR totaled approximately 0.2 ug DNA, 30,000 to 35,000 T cell genomes. The repertoire was sequenced with immunoSEQ multiplex PCR; TCRdb's copy has only in-frame clones and lacks some. The sample consists of millions of clones, 85% to 95% of them appearing once. Sequenced sample: naive CD4+ T cells sorted from blood. Subset in this sample: CD45RA+ positively selected. The receptor's source is a man aged 18 to 29 in good health. V and J are TRBV15 and TRBJ2-2; TRBD2 is a possible D gene (6 bases). The DNA of the CDR3 is TGTGCCACCAGCAGAGATGGTGGGGGGAGAAGCCGAGGGGAGCTGTTTTTT. Translating it yields CATSRDGGGRSRGELFF.